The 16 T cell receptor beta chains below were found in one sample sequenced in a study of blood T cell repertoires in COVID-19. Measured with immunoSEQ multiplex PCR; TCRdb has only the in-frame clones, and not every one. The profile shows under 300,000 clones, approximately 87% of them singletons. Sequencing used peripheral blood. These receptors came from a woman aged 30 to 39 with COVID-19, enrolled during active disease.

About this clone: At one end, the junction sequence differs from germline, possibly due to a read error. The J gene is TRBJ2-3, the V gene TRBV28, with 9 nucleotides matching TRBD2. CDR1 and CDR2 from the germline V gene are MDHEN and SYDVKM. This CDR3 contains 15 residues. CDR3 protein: CASSLAGGSRDTQYF. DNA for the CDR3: TGTGCCAGCAGTTTAGCGGGGGGGAGCAGAGATACGCAGTATTTT.

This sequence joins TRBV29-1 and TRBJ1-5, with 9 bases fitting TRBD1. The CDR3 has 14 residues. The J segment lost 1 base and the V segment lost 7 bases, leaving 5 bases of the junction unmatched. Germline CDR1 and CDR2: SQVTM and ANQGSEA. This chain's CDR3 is CSAATGGSNQPQHF. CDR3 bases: TGCAGCGCCGCGACAGGGGGAAGCAATCAGCCCCAGCATTTT.

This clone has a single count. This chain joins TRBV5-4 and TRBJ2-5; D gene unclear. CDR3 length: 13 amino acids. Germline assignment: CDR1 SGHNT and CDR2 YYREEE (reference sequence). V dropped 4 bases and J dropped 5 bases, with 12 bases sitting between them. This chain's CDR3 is CASSLLEPETQYF. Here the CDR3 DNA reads TGTGCCAGCAGCCTTCTAGAGCCGGAGACCCAGTACTTC.

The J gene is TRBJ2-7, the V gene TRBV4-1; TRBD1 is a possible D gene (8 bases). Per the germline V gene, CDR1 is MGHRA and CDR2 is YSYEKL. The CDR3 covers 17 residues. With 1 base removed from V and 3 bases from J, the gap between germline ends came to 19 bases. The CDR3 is CASSQVSLQGDYYEQYF. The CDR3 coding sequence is TGCGCCAGCAGCCAAGTATCTTTACAGGGGGACTACTACGAGCAGTACTTC.

The CDR3 bases are TGTGCCAGAAGCTTCGGGGGGGCCTTGGAAGATACGCAGTATTTT. The encoded protein is CARSFGGALEDTQYF. The chain links TRBV5-3 to TRBJ2-3; 8 nucleotides line up with TRBD2. TRBV5-3 is marked as an open reading frame, function uncertain. The CDR3 is 15 residues long. V lost 2 bases and J lost 5; bases outside the gene matches: 7.

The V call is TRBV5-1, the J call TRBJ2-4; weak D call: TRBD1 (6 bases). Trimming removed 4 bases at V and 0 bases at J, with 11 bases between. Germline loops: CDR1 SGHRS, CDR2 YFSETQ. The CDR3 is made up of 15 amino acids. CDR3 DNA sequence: TGCGCCAGCAGCATGGGACATCTAGCCAAAAACATTCAGTACTTC. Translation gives CASSMGHLAKNIQYF.

CDR3 sequence: CASSYQGANYGYTF. The CDR3 region has the DNA TGTGCCAGCAGTTATCAGGGTGCCAACTATGGCTACACCTTC. V is TRBV6-2 or TRBV6-3 and J is TRBJ1-2, with TRBD1 as a possible D gene (5 bases). The CDR3 loop spans 14 amino acids. Germline CDR1 and CDR2: MNHEY and SVGEGT. V was trimmed by 3 bases and J by 2 bases, leaving 10 bases between them.

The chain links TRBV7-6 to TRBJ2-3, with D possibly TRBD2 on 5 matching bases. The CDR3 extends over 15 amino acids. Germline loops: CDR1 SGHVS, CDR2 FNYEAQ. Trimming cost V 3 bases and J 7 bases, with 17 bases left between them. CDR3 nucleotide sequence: TGTGCCAGCAGCTTGCTTTGGTCCCGGGAAAATACGCAGTATTTT. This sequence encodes CASSLLWSRENTQYF.

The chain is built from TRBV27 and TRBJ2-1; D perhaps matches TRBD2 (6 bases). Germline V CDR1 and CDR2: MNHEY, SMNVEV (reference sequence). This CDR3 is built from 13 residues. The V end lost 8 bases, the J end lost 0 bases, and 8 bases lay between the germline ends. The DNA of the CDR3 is TGTGCCAGCGCGGGGAGCTCCTACAATGAGCAGTTCTTC. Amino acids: CASAGSSYNEQFF.

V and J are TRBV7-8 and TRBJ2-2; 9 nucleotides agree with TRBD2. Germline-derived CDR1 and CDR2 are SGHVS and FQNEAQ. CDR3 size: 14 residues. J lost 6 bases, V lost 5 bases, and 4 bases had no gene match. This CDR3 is CASSPRTSAGELFF. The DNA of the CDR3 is TGTGCCAGCAGCCCCCGGACTAGCGCCGGGGAGCTGTTTTTT.

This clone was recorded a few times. DNA for the CDR3: TGTGCCAGCAGCTTAGACCCTCAGCAGCCCCAGCATTTT. Translating it yields CASSLDPQQPQHF. The V gene is TRBV7-7, the J gene TRBJ1-5; D call uncertain. Germline V gene sequence: CDR1 SSHAT, CDR2 FNYEAQ (reference sequence). There are 13 residues in the CDR3. V lost 1 base, J lost 7 bases, and 8 bases lay in between.

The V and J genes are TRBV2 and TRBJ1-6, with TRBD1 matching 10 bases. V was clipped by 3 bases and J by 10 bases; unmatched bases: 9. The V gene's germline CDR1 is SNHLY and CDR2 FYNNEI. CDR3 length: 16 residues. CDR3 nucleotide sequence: TGTGCCAGCAGTGACCCGCCTGGGACAGGGGAATCACCCCTCCACTTT. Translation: CASSDPPGTGESPLHF.

CDR3 in DNA: TGTGCCAGCCCGCCCGGGACAGAGCTCAATCAGCCCCAGCATTTT. Residues: CASPPGTELNQPQHF. The chain is built from TRBV2 and TRBJ1-5; 7 nucleotides agree with TRBD1. Germline loops: CDR1 SNHLY, CDR2 FYNNEI. The ends lost 8 bases at V and 3 bases at J; junction bases unmatched: 10. The CDR3 has 15 amino acids.

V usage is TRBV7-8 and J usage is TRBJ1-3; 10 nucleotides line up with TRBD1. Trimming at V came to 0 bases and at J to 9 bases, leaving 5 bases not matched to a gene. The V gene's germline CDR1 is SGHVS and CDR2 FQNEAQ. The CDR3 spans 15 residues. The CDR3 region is CASSLAGTGVITIYF. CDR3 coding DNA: TGTGCCAGCAGCTTAGCAGGGACAGGGGTCATCACCATATATTTT.

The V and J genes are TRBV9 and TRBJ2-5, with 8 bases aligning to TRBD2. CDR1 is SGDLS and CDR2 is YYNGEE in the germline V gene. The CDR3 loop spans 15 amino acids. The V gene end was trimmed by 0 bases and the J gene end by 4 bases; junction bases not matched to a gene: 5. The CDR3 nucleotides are TGTGCCAGCAGCGTAGCGGGGGGGGGTAGAGAGACCCAGTACTTC. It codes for CASSVAGGGRETQYF.

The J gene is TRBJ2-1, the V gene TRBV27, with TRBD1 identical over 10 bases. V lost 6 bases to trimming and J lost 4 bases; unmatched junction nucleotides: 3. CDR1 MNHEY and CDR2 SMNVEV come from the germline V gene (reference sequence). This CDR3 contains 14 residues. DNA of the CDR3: TGTGCCAGCAGAGGACAGGGGGAATACAATGAGCAGTTCTTC. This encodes CASRGQGEYNEQFF.